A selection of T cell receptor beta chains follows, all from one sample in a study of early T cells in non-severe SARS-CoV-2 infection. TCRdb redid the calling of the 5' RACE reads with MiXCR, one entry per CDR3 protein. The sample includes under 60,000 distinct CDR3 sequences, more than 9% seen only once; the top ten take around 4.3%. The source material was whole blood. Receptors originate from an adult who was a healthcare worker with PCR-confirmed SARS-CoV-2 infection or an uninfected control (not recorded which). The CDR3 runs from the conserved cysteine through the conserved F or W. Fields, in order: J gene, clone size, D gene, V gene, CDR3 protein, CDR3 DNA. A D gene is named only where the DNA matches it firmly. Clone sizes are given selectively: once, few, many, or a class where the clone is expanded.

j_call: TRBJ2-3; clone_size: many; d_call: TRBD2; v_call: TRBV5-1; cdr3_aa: CASSLPGGSRGGLNTQYF; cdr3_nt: TGCGCCAGCAGCTTGCCCGGCGGGTCGCGGGGGGGCCTTAATACGCAGTATTTT
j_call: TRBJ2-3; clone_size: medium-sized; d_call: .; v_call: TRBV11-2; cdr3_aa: CASSLLGGEADTQYF; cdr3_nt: TGTGCCAGCAGCTTACTTGGGGGCGAGGCAGATACGCAGTATTTT
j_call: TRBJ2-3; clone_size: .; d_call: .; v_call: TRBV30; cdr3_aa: CAWSHFVTGGTDTQYF; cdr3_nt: TGTGCCTGGAGTCATTTTGTCACAGGAGGGACAGATACGCAGTATTTT
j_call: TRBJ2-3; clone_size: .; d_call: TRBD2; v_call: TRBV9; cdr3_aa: CASSSPSSGREFRTDTQYF; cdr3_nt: TGTGCCAGCAGCTCCCCGTCCAGCGGGAGAGAATTTCGGACAGATACGCAGTATTTT
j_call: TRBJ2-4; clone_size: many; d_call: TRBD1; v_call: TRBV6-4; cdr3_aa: CAPKGARDKNIQYF; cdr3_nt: TGTGCCCCAAAGGGGGCGAGGGACAAAAACATTCAGTACTTC
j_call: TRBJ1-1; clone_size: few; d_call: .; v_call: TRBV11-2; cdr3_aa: CASSLRADTMNTEAFF; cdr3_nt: TGTGCCAGCAGCTTACGGGCAGATACCATGAACACTGAAGCTTTCTTT
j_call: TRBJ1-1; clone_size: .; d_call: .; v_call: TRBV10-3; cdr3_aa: CAISEYRAEAFF; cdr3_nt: TGTGCCATCAGTGAGTATAGGGCTGAAGCTTTCTTT
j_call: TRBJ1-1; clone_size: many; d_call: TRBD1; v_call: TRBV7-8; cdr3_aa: CASSLAGQGFDTEAFF; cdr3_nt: TGTGCCAGCAGCTTAGCGGGACAGGGGTTTGACACTGAAGCTTTCTTT
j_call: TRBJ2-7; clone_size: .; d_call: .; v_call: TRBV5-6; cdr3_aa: CASSPGRGSEQYF; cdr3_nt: TGTGCCAGCAGCCCGGGACGCGGCAGCGAGCAGTACTTC
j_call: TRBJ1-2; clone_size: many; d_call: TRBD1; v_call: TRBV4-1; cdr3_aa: CASSQVRDRNYGYTF; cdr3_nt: TGCGCCAGCAGCCAAGTTAGGGACAGGAACTATGGCTACACCTTC
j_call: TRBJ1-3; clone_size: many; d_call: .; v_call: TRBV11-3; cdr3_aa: CASSFSDYSGNTIYF; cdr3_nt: TGTGCCAGCAGCTTTTCAGATTACTCTGGAAACACCATATATTTT
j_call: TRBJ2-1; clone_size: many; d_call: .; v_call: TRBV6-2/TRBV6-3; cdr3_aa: CASTPFGGGGYNEQFF; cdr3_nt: TGTGCCAGCACCCCCTTTGGGGGGGGCGGGTACAATGAGCAGTTCTTC